This T cell receptor beta chain was sequenced during a study of T-cell reconstitution after alpha-beta-depleted transplantation in children. This clonotype was observed a handful of times. Antigen unknown. This sample's TCRbeta library carried unique molecular identifier barcodes. TCRdb re-called the PCR reads with MiXCR, one entry per CDR3 protein. The profile covers about a million distinct CDR3 sequences, with about 29% appearing a single time and about 28% taken by the ten largest. The CDR3 extends over 16 amino acids. Trimming took 0 bases from V and 0 from J, leaving 9 bases between them. Notes on the study in general: Counts and diversity of T cells one year after transplant came mostly from newly produced T cells.

The source was PBMCs, mostly from graft donor cells, collected 360 days after TCRalphabeta/CD19-depleted stem cell transplant. The clonotype was recovered from a boy under two years old who had a stem cell transplant for SCID, so the T cells may come from the graft donor. This chain joins TRBV12-3 or TRBV12-4 and TRBJ2-4; unclear D gene. The CDR3 nucleotides read TGTGCCAGCAGTTTAGCAGGGTCACTAGCCAAAAACATTCAGTACTTC. It is translated as CASSLAGSLAKNIQYF.